The next 12 T cell receptor beta chains were all read from a single sample in a study of technical replicates of blood from several donors. The repertoire was sequenced with immunoSEQ multiplex PCR; TCRdb's copy has only in-frame clones and lacks some. The data show 70,000 or so clones, around 93% seen once. The specimen sequenced was T cells isolated from PBMCs. The receptors stem from a human donor in good health.

This clone was seen just once. The chain has TRBV28 and TRBJ1-2; D gene uncertain. V lost 3 bases and J lost 8, with 16 bases in between. The germline V gene encodes CDR1 MDHEN and CDR2 SYDVKM. This CDR3 is 14 amino acids long. The CDR3 sequence: CASSFRGFLGGYTF. The CDR3 DNA follows: TGTGCCAGCAGTTTTAGAGGGTTTTTAGGCGGCTACACCTTC.

The gene calls are TRBV27 and TRBJ2-1, with 12 bases aligning to TRBD2. CDR3 length: 17 residues. The V and J ends lost 3 bases and 0 bases, in that order; junction bases with no gene match: 3. Germline V gives CDR1 MNHEY, CDR2 SMNVEV (reference sequence). The CDR3 sequence is CASSFRTSGVSYNEQFF. CDR3 nucleotides: TGTGCCAGCAGTTTCCGGACTAGCGGGGTCTCCTACAATGAGCAGTTCTTC.

This clone was recorded only once. The CDR3 loop is CASSYRQGGQPQHF. The DNA of the CDR3 is TGTGCCAGCAGTTACAGGCAGGGAGGTCAGCCCCAGCATTTT. The chain employs TRBV6-5 and TRBJ1-5; tentatively, D is TRBD1 (5 bases). The CDR3 loop spans 14 amino acids. Trimming took 2 bases from V and 6 from J, leaving 11 bases between them. The germline gives CDR1 MNHEY, CDR2 SVGAGI.

J is TRBJ2-5 and V is TRBV15, with 9 bases that match TRBD2. This CDR3 is 16 amino acids long. CDR1 and CDR2 (germline): LNHNV, YYDKDF (reference sequence). J was trimmed by 7 bases and V by 1 base; bases with no gene match: 10. Written as DNA, the CDR3 is TGTGCCACCAGCAGAGTGGGCGGGAGGGCCCTGGCGACCCAGTACTTC. This gives the protein CATSRVGGRALATQYF.

This clone was found a few times. The genes are TRBV5-6 and TRBJ1-5; 7 positions match TRBD1. The germline gives CDR1 SGHDT, CDR2 YYEEEE. The CDR3 consists of 14 residues. V lost 7 bases and J lost 6; bases outside the gene matches: 10. The CDR3 spells CASELTGDFQPQHF. The DNA of the CDR3 is TGTGCCAGCGAACTTACAGGGGATTTTCAGCCCCAGCATTTT.

This clone has a handful of counts. The V and J genes are TRBV6-6 and TRBJ1-4; 7 nucleotides agree with TRBD1. This CDR3 has 14 residues. CDR1 MNHNY and CDR2 SVGAGI come from the germline V gene (reference sequence). Unmatched junction bases numbered 5, after V lost 5 bases and J lost 5 bases. CDR3 residues: CASSLLDRNEKLFF. The CDR3 nucleotides are TGTGCCAGCAGTCTTTTGGACAGGAATGAAAAACTGTTTTTT.

The chain carries TRBV19 and TRBJ1-1; possibly TRBD1 for D (6 bases). Germline CDR1 is LNHDA and CDR2 is SQIVND (reference sequence). This CDR3 contains 18 residues. V was shortened by 3 bases and J by 0 bases, with 20 bases between the two germline ends. The CDR3 DNA is TGTGCCAGTAGTATTGGAACAGGGTTACCATCCTTGAACACTGAAGCTTTCTTT. Protein: CASSIGTGLPSLNTEAFF.

This clone has only one observation. The V call is TRBV19, the J call TRBJ2-3; TRBD2 matches 8 bases. The length of the CDR3 is 15 residues. V shed 3 bases and J 2 bases; nucleotides not matched to a gene: 4. CDR1 LNHDA and CDR2 SQIVND come from the germline V gene (reference sequence). Here the CDR3 DNA reads TGTGCCAGTAGTATGACTAGCGTCTACACAGATACGCAGTATTTT. Residues: CASSMTSVYTDTQYF. The full variable domain, in which reference TRBV19 and TRBJ2-3 provide the parts outside the CDR3, is DGGITQSPKYLFRKEGQNVTLSCEQNLNHDAMYWYRQDPGQGLRLIYYSQIVNDFQKGDIAEGYSVSREKKESFPLTVTSAQKNPTAFYLCASSMTSVYTDTQYFGPGTRLTVL.

The chain carries TRBV7-9 and TRBJ2-5, with 8 bases lining up with TRBD2. This CDR3 region has 15 residues. V lost 4 bases, J lost 2 bases, and 6 bases stayed unmatched. Looked up from germline, CDR1 is SEHNR and CDR2 is FQNEAQ (reference sequence). Written as DNA, the CDR3 is TGTGCCAGCAGCTCGCTAGCGGGCAAACAAGAGACCCAGTACTTC. Its translation: CASSSLAGKQETQYF. Full variable domain (missing parts from reference TRBV7-9 and TRBJ2-5): DTGVSQNPRHKITKRGQNVTFRCDPISEHNRLYWYRQTLGQGPEFLTYFQNEAQLEKSRLLSDRFSAERPKGSFSTLEIQRTEQGDSAMYLCASSSLAGKQETQYFGPGTRLLVL.

The rearrangement joins TRBV5-1 to TRBJ2-7; 9 bases agree with TRBD2. The CDR3 loop spans 16 amino acids. The germline V gene encodes CDR1 SGHRS and CDR2 YFSETQ. V was clipped by 0 bases and J by 4 bases; unmatched bases: 8. As DNA, the CDR3 is TGCGCCAGCAGCTTGGGACTAGCGGAAAACGGATACGAGCAGTACTTC. Amino acid sequence: CASSLGLAENGYEQYF.

V and J are TRBV29-1 and TRBJ1-2; 11 bases align to TRBD1. CDR1 and CDR2 from the germline V gene are SQVTM and ANQGSEA. This CDR3 region has 13 residues. V lost 4 bases to trimming and J lost 6 bases; unmatched junction nucleotides: 4. Here the CDR3 DNA reads TGCAGCGTTGCCCGGGACAGGGGGAATGGCTACACCTTC. Protein product: CSVARDRGNGYTF. The full variable domain, rest sourced from reference TRBV29-1 and TRBJ1-2, is SAVISQKPSRDICQRGTSLTIQCQVDSQVTMMFWYRQQPGQSLTLIATANQGSEATYESGFVIDKFPISRPNLTFSTLTVSNMSPEDSSIYLCSVARDRGNGYTFGSGTRLTVV.

The V and J genes are TRBV29-1 and TRBJ2-7; 7 positions agree with TRBD1. CDR1 is SQVTM and CDR2 is ANQGSEA in the germline V gene. The CDR3 runs 11 residues. V lost 0 bases, J lost 12 bases, and 5 bases stayed unmatched. CDR3 loop: CSVEEPRGTYF. The CDR3 nucleotides are TGCAGCGTTGAAGAACCCAGGGGGACGTACTTC.